These 30 T cell receptor beta chains originate from one sample sequenced in a study of sequential checkpoint blockade in melanoma. Sequencing used immunoSEQ multiplex PCR; TCRdb keeps in-frame clones, though not all of them. This sample carries fewer than 10,000 clones, more than 90% of them seen once, and the ten largest clones take roughly 14%. As for treatment: randomized to nivolumab then ipilimumab (arm A) or the reverse (arm B). This material consisted of CD8+ T cells sorted from blood (inferred from file names), taken from a patient given nivolumab and ipilimumab in sequence. All receptors derive from a human donor with melanoma.

The V and J genes are TRBV7-8 and TRBJ2-7, with D possibly matching TRBD1 (5 bases). The CDR3 is made up of 14 amino acids. The V and J ends lost 3 bases and 2 bases respectively, with 11 bases between them. Germline V gives CDR1 SGHVS, CDR2 FQNEAQ. CDR3 nucleotide sequence: TGTGCCAGCAGCTTGAGGTCCAGGGCCTACGAGCAGTACTTC. Translating it yields CASSLRSRAYEQYF.

The rearrangement joins TRBV5-1 to TRBJ1-3; D not certain. The germline V gene has CDR1 SGHRS and CDR2 YFSETQ. Deletions cut 2 bases from V and 2 bases from J, with 14 bases between. This CDR3 spans 16 amino acids. The CDR3 region has the DNA TGCGCCAGCAGCTTCGAGAGAGGAACCGCTGGAAACACCATATATTTT. Protein sequence: CASSFERGTAGNTIYF.

The chain employs TRBV4-2 and TRBJ2-1; 7 bases match TRBD2. The length of the CDR3 is 13 residues. J was trimmed by 8 bases and V by 1 base; bases with no gene match: 2. Germline V CDR1 and CDR2: LGHNA, YNFKEQ. CDR3: CASSQVGGDEQFF. The DNA of the CDR3 is TGTGCCAGCAGCCAAGTTGGGGGGGATGAGCAGTTCTTC.

This clone was observed once. J is TRBJ1-2 and V is TRBV4-1; D might be TRBD1 (5 bases). CDR1 and CDR2 (germline): MGHRA, YSYEKL. The CDR3 runs to 13 residues. Trimming took 1 base from V and 7 from J, leaving 10 bases between them. CDR3 protein: CASSQVGDSGYTF. CDR3 DNA: TGCGCCAGCAGCCAAGTAGGGGACTCTGGCTACACCTTC.

This clone was seen a handful of times. The chain carries TRBV27 and TRBJ2-7, with unresolved D. Looked up from germline, CDR1 is MNHEY and CDR2 is SMNVEV (reference sequence). V was cut by 0 bases and J by 4 bases, with 7 bases left in between. The length of the CDR3 is 13 residues. The CDR3 reads CASSLSPFYEQYF. CDR3 nucleotides: TGTGCCAGCAGTTTATCCCCTTTTTACGAGCAGTACTTC.

The rearrangement joins TRBV21-1 to TRBJ2-7; the table's TRBD2 call for D was not verified on the DNA. TRBV21-1 is noted as a pseudogene. CDR3 length equals 18 residues. The CDR3 nucleotides read TGTGCCAGCAGCAAAGCCACGACAGTGCTGAAGCGGGGGTTCTGGCAGTACTTC. It yields the protein CASSKATTVLKRGFWQYF.

This sequence joins TRBV5-5 and TRBJ1-5; 7 bases align to TRBD1. The junction had 6 bases not matched to a gene; V was cut back by 4 bases and J by 2 bases. This CDR3 region has 15 residues. Germline CDR1 reads SGHKS; CDR2 reads YYEKEE (reference sequence). The CDR3 nucleotides read TGTGCCAGCAGCCCTACCGACAGGGGCAATCAGCCCCAGCATTTT. Its translation is CASSPTDRGNQPQHF.

The V call is TRBV2, the J call TRBJ2-7, with 14 bases identical to TRBD2. The CDR3 loop spans 14 amino acids. Germline values: CDR1 SNHLY, CDR2 FYNNEI. The CDR3 reads CVRGTSGRTNEQYV. CDR3 coding DNA: TGTGTCAGGGGGACTAGCGGGAGAACTAACGAGCAGTACGTC.

This clone has only one observation. The gene calls are TRBV11-3 and TRBJ1-2, with TRBD1 identical over 9 bases. This CDR3 contains 16 residues. V trimming: 6 bases; J trimming: 0 bases; junction bases outside the gene matches: 8. CDR1 and CDR2 (germline): SGHNT, YENEEA. CDR3 sequence (DNA): TGTGCCAGCAGTCCGGGACAGGGAATTACTAACTATGGCTACACCTTC. It specifies CASSPGQGITNYGYTF.

This sequence joins TRBV29-1 and TRBJ1-2; D possibly corresponds to TRBD1 (5 bases). The germline gives CDR1 SQVTM, CDR2 ANQGSEA. Deletions cut 3 bases from V and 3 bases from J, with 11 bases between. The CDR3 has 13 residues. CDR3 DNA sequence: TGCAGCGTTGAGCAACAGGCTGACTATGGCTACACCTTC. Its translation is CSVEQQADYGYTF.

The V call is TRBV28, the J call TRBJ2-7; 7 nucleotides line up with TRBD2. The CDR3 loop spans 14 amino acids. V shed 5 bases, J shed 2 bases, and the junction held 6 bases outside the gene matches. CDR1 is MDHEN and CDR2 is SYDVKM in the germline V gene. CDR3 in amino acids: CASSPRLATYEQYV. The CDR3 DNA follows: TGTGCCAGCAGTCCCCGACTAGCTACCTACGAGCAGTACGTC.

CDR3 in DNA: TGTGCCAGCAGCTTAGTGGGGACAGGGATGAACACTGAAGCTTTCTTT. It is translated as CASSLVGTGMNTEAFF. The gene calls are TRBV11-3 and TRBJ1-1, with 9 bases matching TRBD1. The CDR3 has 16 amino acids. Germline V gene sequence: CDR1 SGHNT, CDR2 YENEEA. V was clipped by 1 base and J by 0 bases; unmatched bases: 3.

The rearrangement uses TRBV27 and TRBJ2-7; 8 bases agree with TRBD1. The CDR3 consists of 14 residues. The V gene's germline CDR1 is MNHEY and CDR2 SMNVEV (reference sequence). The V segment lost 2 bases and the J segment 4 bases; nucleotides outside the gene matches: 4. The CDR3 reads CASSLVTGAYEQYV. The CDR3 nucleotides read TGTGCCAGCAGTTTAGTGACAGGGGCTTACGAGCAGTACGTC.

The chain joins TRBV5-1 to TRBJ2-7, with a tentative D call TRBD2 (6 bases). V lost 0 bases to trimming and J lost 5 bases, with 9 bases between them. Germline V lookup: CDR1 SGHRS, CDR2 YFSETQ. The CDR3 totals 13 residues. The CDR3 sequence: CASSLEGGHEQYF. Written as DNA, the CDR3 is TGCGCCAGCAGCTTGGAGGGAGGTCACGAGCAGTACTTC.

This rearrangement joins TRBV4-3 to TRBJ1-5; D might be TRBD1 (6 bases). Between the trimmed V and J ends, which lost 1 base and 1 base, there was a span of 11 bases. Germline V gene data show CDR1 as LGHNA and CDR2 as YSLEER. This CDR3 comprises 16 residues. The CDR3 reads CASSQGRGSSNQPQHF. DNA for the CDR3: TGCGCCAGCAGCCAAGGCAGGGGTTCAAGCAATCAGCCCCAGCATTTT.

The chain carries TRBV7-9 and TRBJ2-7; possible D gene TRBD1, 6 bases. Deletions cut 5 bases from V and 0 bases from J, with 17 bases between. Germline V gene sequence: CDR1 SEHNR, CDR2 FQNEAQ (reference sequence). The CDR3 spans 16 residues. The CDR3 bases are TGTGCCAGCAGCACTACGACAGGCCCTACCTCCTACGAGCAGTACTTC. Its protein product is CASSTTTGPTSYEQYF.

This clone was observed a single time. The CDR3 is CASTPAMGSGSSYEQYF. The CDR3 DNA is TGTGCCAGCACCCCTGCGATGGGGAGCGGGAGCTCCTACGAGCAGTACTTC. The V call is TRBV7-9, the J call TRBJ2-7; TRBD2 aligns across 8 bases. Trimming at V came to 7 bases and at J to 0 bases, leaving 14 bases not matched to a gene. The germline gives CDR1 SEHNR, CDR2 FQNEAQ (reference sequence). CDR3 length equals 17 residues. The full variable domain, its missing parts supplied by reference TRBV7-9 and TRBJ2-7, is DTGVSQNPRHKITKRGQNVTFRCDPISEHNRLYWYRQTLGQGPEFLTYFQNEAQLEKSRLLSDRFSAERPKGSFSTLEIQRTEQGDSAMYLCASTPAMGSGSSYEQYFGPGTRLTVT.

The chain employs TRBV6-5 and TRBJ1-2; D perhaps matches TRBD1 (6 bases). The V gene's germline CDR1 is MNHEY and CDR2 SVGAGI. Trimming took 6 bases from V and 8 from J, leaving 22 bases between them. The CDR3 sequence is 15 residues long. The CDR3 DNA sequence: TGTGCCAGCAGCTTTCGGGACCCCGGGGGGCTGGGCTACACCTTC. Amino acids: CASSFRDPGGLGYTF.

The chain carries TRBV4-3 and TRBJ1-2; D not resolved. The V end was cut by 0 bases, the J end by 9 bases, with 11 bases between. Germline assignment: CDR1 LGHNA and CDR2 YSLEER. The CDR3 covers 13 residues. The CDR3 is CASSQDPGSRYTF. Here the CDR3 DNA reads TGCGCCAGCAGCCAAGATCCCGGGAGTCGCTACACCTTC.

This chain uses TRBV30 with TRBJ2-7; 12 nucleotides match TRBD1. The CDR3 length is 16 residues. Trimming removed 0 bases from V and 5 bases from J; junction bases left unmatched: 8. Germline lookup yields CDR1 GTSNPN and CDR2 SVGIG (reference sequence). The CDR3 loop reads CAWSVDRDRGLNEQYF. DNA for the CDR3: TGTGCCTGGAGTGTAGATCGGGACAGGGGGCTAAACGAGCAGTACTTC.

This chain uses TRBV28 with TRBJ2-7; D may be TRBD1 (6 bases). Germline lookup yields CDR1 MDHEN and CDR2 SYDVKM. The V end was cut by 6 bases, the J end by 2 bases, with 14 bases between. The length of the CDR3 is 14 residues. CDR3 in amino acids: CASRRQEPPYEQYF. In DNA form, the CDR3 reads TGTGCCAGCAGGAGACAGGAGCCTCCCTACGAGCAGTACTTC.

V usage is TRBV5-1 and J usage is TRBJ2-7; tentative D call: TRBD1 (6 bases). With 1 base removed from V and 3 bases from J, the gap between germline ends came to 8 bases. CDR1 SGHRS and CDR2 YFSETQ come from the germline V gene. The CDR3 has 13 amino acids. In DNA form, the CDR3 reads TGCGCCAGCAGCTTGCCGGACAGCTACGAGCAGTACTTC. This sequence encodes CASSLPDSYEQYF.

DNA for the CDR3: TGTGCCAGCAGTTTGACAGGGGTTTACGAGCAGTACGTC. This gives the protein CASSLTGVYEQYV. V usage is TRBV6-1 and J usage is TRBJ2-7, with 8 bases that match TRBD1. The CDR3 sequence is 13 residues long. The germline gives CDR1 MNHNS, CDR2 SASEGT. The V gene end was trimmed by 5 bases and the J gene end by 4 bases; junction bases not matched to a gene: 4.

The chain is built from TRBV27 and TRBJ1-1; TRBD1 agrees at 7 bases. Germline-derived CDR1 and CDR2 are MNHEY and SMNVEV (reference sequence). The junction had 6 bases not matched to a gene; V was cut back by 7 bases and J by 1 base. The CDR3 has 14 residues. CDR3 bases: TGTGCCAGCAACCCAGGGGGGTCGAACACTGAAGCTTTCTTT. The encoded protein is CASNPGGSNTEAFF.

Only a few counts were recorded for this clone. The chain has TRBV7-9 and TRBJ1-4, with 9 bases that match TRBD1. With V trimmed by 2 bases and J by 5 bases, 3 bases remained unmatched. CDR1 SEHNR and CDR2 FQNEAQ come from the germline V gene (reference sequence). The CDR3 length is 15 residues. CDR3 protein: CASSLSGQGNEKLFF. Here the CDR3 DNA reads TGTGCCAGCAGCTTATCGGGACAGGGAAATGAAAAACTGTTTTTT.

The rearrangement joins TRBV7-2 to TRBJ2-5; 12 bases fit TRBD2. The CDR3 is made up of 15 amino acids. The J segment lost 5 bases and the V segment lost 4 bases, leaving 5 bases of the junction unmatched. Germline CDR1 is SGHTA and CDR2 is FQGNSA. DNA of the CDR3: TGTGCCAGCAGCTGGCTAGCGGGAGGGGATGAGACCCAGTACTTC. Encoded protein: CASSWLAGGDETQYF.

The chain recombines TRBV9 with TRBJ2-7; 11 bases align to TRBD2. The V gene end was trimmed by 3 bases and the J gene end by 3 bases; junction bases not matched to a gene: 5. Germline V gene data show CDR1 as SGDLS and CDR2 as YYNGEE. This CDR3 is built from 15 residues. As DNA, the CDR3 is TGTGCCAGCAGCGACTCCGGGACTAGCGGCTACGAGCAGTACTTC. Its protein product is CASSDSGTSGYEQYF.

The J gene is TRBJ1-1, the V gene TRBV4-3; tentative D call: TRBD1 (5 bases). The CDR3 is 13 amino acids. In germline, CDR1 is LGHNA, CDR2 YSLEER. V shed 0 bases and J shed 8 bases, with 10 bases lying between them. The CDR3 protein is CASSQDGGTEAFF. Written as DNA, the CDR3 is TGCGCCAGCAGCCAAGATGGGGGGACCGAAGCTTTCTTT.

This chain connects TRBV5-1 to TRBJ2-7, with a weak D call TRBD1 (6 bases). The CDR3 runs 12 residues. V was pared by 5 bases and J by 4 bases, with 10 bases between. Germline loops: CDR1 SGHRS, CDR2 YFSETQ. The CDR3 DNA reads TGCGCCAGCAGACTACAGGGTTACGAGCAGTACTTC. Its translation is CASRLQGYEQYF.

The V gene is TRBV2, the J gene TRBJ2-1; 9 bases map to TRBD1. The V and J ends lost 2 bases and 8 bases, in that order; junction bases with no gene match: 10. Germline V gene lookup returns CDR1 SNHLY and CDR2 FYNNEI. This CDR3 contains 16 residues. CDR3 nucleotides: TGTGCCAGCAGTGAAATGAAGGACAGGGGTAGGGATGAGCAGTTCTTC. Translating gives CASSEMKDRGRDEQFF.